This TCR beta chain was sequenced in a study of cytomegalovirus exposure and HLA in healthy donors. Overall study findings and caveats: Later analysis suggested most CMV-associated TCR beta chains were HLA-restricted.

Germline CDR1 and CDR2: SQVTM and ANQGSEA. Trimming cost V 7 bases and J 4 bases, with 16 bases left between them. This CDR3 is built from 13 residues. Turning to this clone: What it recognizes is unknown.

Primers for the PCR totalled 60 Vbeta and 13 Jbeta. TCRdb keeps only in-frame clones here, not all; method: immunoSEQ multiplex PCR. The sample has about 140,000 clones, almost 85% seen once; the top ten hold more than 9.5%. V gene TRBV29-1 combines with J gene TRBJ2-5, with D tentatively TRBD2 (6 bases). The sequence came from a woman aged 55-69 years in good health and CMV-seropositive. Sequenced: PBMCs. The CDR3 DNA follows: TGCAGCGGGCAAGGTTGGGGAGGAGAGACCCAGTACTTC. Translating it yields CSGQGWGGETQYF.